This T cell receptor beta chain was recovered during a study of T cells expressing NK-cell markers. Study conclusions and caveats: The contribution of dominant NKG2C+ clonotypes to CD8+ T cells in five to seven donors was 1.0-7.0%. Dominance of the CD3+CD56-NKG2C+ fraction by these clonotypes also held in several donors.

In the case of this clonotype: Its antigen is unknown.

Beta-chain TCR cDNA was generated via 5'RACE template switching with UMIs. TCRdb re-called the 5' RACE reads and shows each CDR3 protein once, DNA omitted. The ten top clones account for approximately 1.4%, within a sample of under 600,000 distinct CDR3 sequences. The CDR3 length is 15 residues. In germline, CDR1 is SGHTA, CDR2 FQGNSA. Sequenced sample: blood T cells: a sorted CD56 or NKG2C T cell subset, CD4+ or CD8+ T cells, or bulk PBMC T cells (not recorded which). This chain joins TRBV7-2 and TRBJ2-3; TCRdb designates TRBD2, a call that cannot be tested without DNA. The receptor was derived from a woman aged 45-60 years in good health. The CDR3 sequence is CASSLGGGYTDTQYF.